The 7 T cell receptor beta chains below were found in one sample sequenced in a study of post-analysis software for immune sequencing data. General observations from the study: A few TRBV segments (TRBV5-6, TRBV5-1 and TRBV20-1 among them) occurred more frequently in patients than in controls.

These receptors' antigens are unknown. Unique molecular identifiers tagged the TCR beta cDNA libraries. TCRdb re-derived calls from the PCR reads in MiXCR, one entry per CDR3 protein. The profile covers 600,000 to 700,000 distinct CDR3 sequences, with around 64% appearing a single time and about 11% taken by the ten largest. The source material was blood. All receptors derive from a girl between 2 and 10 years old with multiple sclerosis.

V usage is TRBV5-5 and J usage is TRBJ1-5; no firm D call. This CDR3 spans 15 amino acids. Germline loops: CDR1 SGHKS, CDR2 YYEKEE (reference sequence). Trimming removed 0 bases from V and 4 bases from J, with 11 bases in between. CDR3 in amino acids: CASSLDDHRNQPQHF. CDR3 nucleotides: TGTGCCAGCAGCTTGGACGACCATAGGAATCAGCCCCAGCATTTT.

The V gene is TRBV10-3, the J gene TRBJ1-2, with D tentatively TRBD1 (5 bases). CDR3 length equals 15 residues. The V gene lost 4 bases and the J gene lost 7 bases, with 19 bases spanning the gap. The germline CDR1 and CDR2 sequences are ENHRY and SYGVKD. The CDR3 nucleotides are TGTGCCATCAGTGGAATCCGGGACCGACGTGGTGGCTACACCTTC. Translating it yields CAISGIRDRRGGYTF.

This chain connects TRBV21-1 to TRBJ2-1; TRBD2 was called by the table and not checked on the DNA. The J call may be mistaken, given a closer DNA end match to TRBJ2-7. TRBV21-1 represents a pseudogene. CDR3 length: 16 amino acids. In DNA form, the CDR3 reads TGTGCCAGCAGCAAACGATCAGGGACTCTAAGTAGGGAGCAGTACTTC. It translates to CASSKRSGTLSREQYF.

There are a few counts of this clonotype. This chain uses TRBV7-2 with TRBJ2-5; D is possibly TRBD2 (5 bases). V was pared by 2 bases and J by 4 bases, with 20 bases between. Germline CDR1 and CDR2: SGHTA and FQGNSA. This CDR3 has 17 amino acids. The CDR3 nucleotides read TGTGCCAGCAGCTTACTTACGGCCCTAGCTCGCGGAGAGACCCAGTACTTC. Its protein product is CASSLLTALARGETQYF.

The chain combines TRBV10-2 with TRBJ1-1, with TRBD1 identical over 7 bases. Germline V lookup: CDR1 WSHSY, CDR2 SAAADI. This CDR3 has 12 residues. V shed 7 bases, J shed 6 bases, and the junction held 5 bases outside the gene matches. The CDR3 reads CASTGQGAEAFF. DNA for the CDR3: TGCGCCAGCACGGGGCAGGGGGCTGAAGCTTTCTTT.

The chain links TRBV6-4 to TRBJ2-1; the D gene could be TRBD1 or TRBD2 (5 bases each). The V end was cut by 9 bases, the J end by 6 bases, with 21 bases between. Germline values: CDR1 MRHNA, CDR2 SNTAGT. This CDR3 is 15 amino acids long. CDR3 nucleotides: TGTGCCAGTAGCCCCACAAGGGGACGTGCCAATGAGCAGTTCTTC. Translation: CASSPTRGRANEQFF.

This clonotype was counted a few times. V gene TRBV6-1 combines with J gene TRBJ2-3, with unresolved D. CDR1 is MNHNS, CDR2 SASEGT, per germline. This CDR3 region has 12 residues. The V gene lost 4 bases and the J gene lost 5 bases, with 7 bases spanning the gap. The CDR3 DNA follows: TGTGCCAGCAGTGGGCTAGAAGATACGCAGTATTTT. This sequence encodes CASSGLEDTQYF.